This TCR beta chain is from a study of blood T cell repertoires in COVID-19. On the study more broadly: Sources were T cells, B-cell-depleted T cells, or PBMCs; the material itself was cDNA or gDNA.

The germline V gene has CDR1 MNHEY and CDR2 SVGEGT. V lost 0 bases, J lost 0 bases, and 4 bases stayed unmatched. The CDR3 consists of 16 residues. The protocol was immunoSEQ multiplex PCR, while the TCRdb copy is restricted to in-frame clones and leaves out a portion. This sample has approximately 60,000 clones, with roughly 85% found just once. The origin of this receptor is a human donor in a cohort sampled during active COVID-19. Sequenced input: peripheral blood. V usage is TRBV6-2 or TRBV6-3 and J usage is TRBJ2-5; 7 bases agree with TRBD1. CDR3 amino acids: CASSYSGTAYQETQYF. The CDR3 nucleotides are TGTGCCAGCAGTTACTCCGGGACAGCGTACCAAGAGACCCAGTACTTC.